This T cell receptor beta chain was obtained from a study of Graves' ophthalmopathy and Graves' hyperthyroidism. CDR1 is MDHEN, CDR2 SYDVKM, per germline. V shed 11 bases and J 2 bases; nucleotides not matched to a gene: 13. The CDR3 is 15 amino acids. This clonotype was counted many times. The target antigen is unknown. As the template, RNA transcripts were used to amplify TCR beta CDR3 regions. HTBI primers were used in a first-round RT-PCR, which preceded a second-round multiplex PCR. Via MiXCR, TCRdb re-called the multiplex PCR reads, giving one row per CDR3 protein. Here the sample spans about 410,000 distinct CDR3 sequences, 15% to 20% being singletons. Patients were diagnosed from clinical symptoms, serum thyroxine, TRAb, thyroid ultrasound and orbital computed tomography. Overall study results and limits: From stable hyperthyroidism, ophthalmopathy was separated by a 13-signature model with roughly 89% sensitivity and more than 75% specificity. Appearing in blood as well were most expanded thyroid clonotypes above 0.001 frequency.

The sample was peripheral blood. The clonotype comes from a woman aged 18-35 years with Graves' ophthalmopathy. The genes are TRBV28 and TRBJ2-5, with TRBD2 identical over 8 bases. The CDR3 DNA sequence: TGTGCCCGAATGGCGGGAGGTTTAAGGCAAGAGACCCAGTACTTC. It specifies CARMAGGLRQETQYF.